This TCR beta chain was obtained from a study of CD8 T cells in Susac syndrome. General study findings and limits: Expansion of clones was not seen in the CD4+ T cell repertoires of Susac syndrome.

It was with random hexamers that 0.5 to 1 ug RNA was reverse transcribed. TCRdb itself ran the immunoSEQ multiplex PCR reads through MiXCR, one entry per CDR3 protein. The data hold roughly 250,000 distinct CDR3 sequences, with about 96% observed a single time. Note on this clonotype: Its antigen is currently unknown.

Germline V gives CDR1 SQVTM, CDR2 ANQGSEA. This CDR3 is 11 amino acids long. The germline V and J ends were trimmed by 4 bases and 13 bases, with 13 bases remaining between them. This clonotype originated in a human donor with Susac syndrome. Sequenced input: CD4+ T cells from PBMCs. The chain couples TRBV29-1 to TRBJ2-2; D is undetermined. In nucleotides, the CDR3 is TGCAGCGTTGTCGGCGCCTCAGGGCTGTTTTTT. Its translation: CSVVGASGLFF.